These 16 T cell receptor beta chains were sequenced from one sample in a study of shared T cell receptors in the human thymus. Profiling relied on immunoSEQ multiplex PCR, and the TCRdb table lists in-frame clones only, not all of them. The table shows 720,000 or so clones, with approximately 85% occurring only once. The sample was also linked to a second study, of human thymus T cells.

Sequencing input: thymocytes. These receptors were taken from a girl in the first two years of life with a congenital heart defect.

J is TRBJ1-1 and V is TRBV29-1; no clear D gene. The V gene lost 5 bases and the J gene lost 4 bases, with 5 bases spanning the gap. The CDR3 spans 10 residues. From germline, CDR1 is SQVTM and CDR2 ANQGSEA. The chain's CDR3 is CSVRSTEAFF. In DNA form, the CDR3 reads TGCAGCGTTCGGTCCACTGAAGCTTTCTTT.

CDR3 coding DNA: TGTGCCAGCAGTTTAACGTACAGGACAGGGCTCAACGAGCAGTACTTC. Its protein is CASSLTYRTGLNEQYF. The chain recombines TRBV27 with TRBJ2-7; TRBD1 matches at 8 bases. The CDR3 spans 16 residues. Germline trimming cut 2 bases from V and 5 bases from J; bases unmatched to any gene: 11. Germline values: CDR1 MNHEY, CDR2 SMNVEV (reference sequence).

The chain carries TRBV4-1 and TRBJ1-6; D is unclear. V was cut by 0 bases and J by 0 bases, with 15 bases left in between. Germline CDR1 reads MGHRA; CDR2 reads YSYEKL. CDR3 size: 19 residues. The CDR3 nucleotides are TGCGCCAGCAGCCAAGATCTGGCAGGCCGAAGCTCCTATAATTCACCCCTCCACTTT. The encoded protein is CASSQDLAGRSSYNSPLHF.

The CDR3 reads CASAKGPLAGEETQYF. The CDR3 DNA sequence: TGTGCCAGCGCCAAAGGGCCCCTAGCGGGGGAAGAGACCCAGTACTTC. V and J are TRBV11-2 and TRBJ2-5; TRBD2 aligns across 10 bases. Germline CDR1 reads SGHAT; CDR2 reads FQNNGV. The CDR3 totals 16 residues. The V segment lost 8 bases and the J segment 3 bases; nucleotides outside the gene matches: 12.

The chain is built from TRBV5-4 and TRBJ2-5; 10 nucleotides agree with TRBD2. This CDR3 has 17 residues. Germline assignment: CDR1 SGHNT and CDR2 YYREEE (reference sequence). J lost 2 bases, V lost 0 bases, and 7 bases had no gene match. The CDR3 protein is CASSLALAGDLQETQYF. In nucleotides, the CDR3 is TGTGCCAGCAGCTTGGCGCTAGCGGGGGACCTACAAGAGACCCAGTACTTC.

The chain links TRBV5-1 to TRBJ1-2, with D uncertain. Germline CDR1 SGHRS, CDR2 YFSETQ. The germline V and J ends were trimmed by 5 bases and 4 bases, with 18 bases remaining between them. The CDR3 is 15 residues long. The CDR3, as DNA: TGCGCCAGCAGATCCCACGGGGTGAGCGGCTATGGCTACACCTTC. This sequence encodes CASRSHGVSGYGYTF.

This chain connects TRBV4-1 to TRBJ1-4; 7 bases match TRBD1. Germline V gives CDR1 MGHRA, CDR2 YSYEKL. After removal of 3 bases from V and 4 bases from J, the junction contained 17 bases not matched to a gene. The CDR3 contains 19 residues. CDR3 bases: TGCGCCAGCAGCCACTCTCCACAGGGGAATGCCTCGGTTAATGAAAAACTGTTTTTT. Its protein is CASSHSPQGNASVNEKLFF.

CDR3 region: CASSGNVPTPLAPTEAFF. CDR3 nucleotides: TGTGCCAGCAGCGGCAACGTCCCCACCCCGTTAGCCCCTACTGAAGCTTTCTTT. This chain uses TRBV27 with TRBJ1-1; D is unresolved. The CDR3 is 18 amino acids. Trimming took 6 bases from V and 5 from J, leaving 28 bases between them. CDR1 is MNHEY, CDR2 SMNVEV, per germline (reference sequence).

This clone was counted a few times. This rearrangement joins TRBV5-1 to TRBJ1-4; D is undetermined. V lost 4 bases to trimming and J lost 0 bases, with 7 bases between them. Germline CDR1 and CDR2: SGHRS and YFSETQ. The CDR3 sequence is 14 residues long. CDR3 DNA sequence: TGCGCCAGCAGCCGAGTGTCAACTAATGAAAAACTGTTTTTT. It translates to CASSRVSTNEKLFF.

In nucleotides, the CDR3 is TGTGCCAGCAGGACTAGCGGGGGACCCTACGAGCAGTACTTC. It yields the protein CASRTSGGPYEQYF. The rearrangement links TRBV11-2 to TRBJ2-7, with 12 bases that match TRBD2. CDR3 size: 14 residues. Germline V gene data show CDR1 as SGHAT and CDR2 as FQNNGV. Trimming cost V 6 bases and J 2 bases; bases outside gene matches: 2.

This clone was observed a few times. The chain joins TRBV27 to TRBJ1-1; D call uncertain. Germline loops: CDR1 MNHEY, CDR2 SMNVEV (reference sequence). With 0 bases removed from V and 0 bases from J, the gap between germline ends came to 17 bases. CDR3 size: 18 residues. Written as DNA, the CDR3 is TGTGCCAGCAGTTTATCGACTGCGCCGCGCACCATGAACACTGAAGCTTTCTTT. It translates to CASSLSTAPRTMNTEAFF.

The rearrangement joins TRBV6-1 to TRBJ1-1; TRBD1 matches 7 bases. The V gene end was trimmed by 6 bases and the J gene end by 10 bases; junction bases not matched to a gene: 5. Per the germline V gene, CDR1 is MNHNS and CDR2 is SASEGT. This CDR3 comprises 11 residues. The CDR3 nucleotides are TGTGCCAGCAGCCAGGGGGGACGAGCTTTCTTT. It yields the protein CASSQGGRAFF.

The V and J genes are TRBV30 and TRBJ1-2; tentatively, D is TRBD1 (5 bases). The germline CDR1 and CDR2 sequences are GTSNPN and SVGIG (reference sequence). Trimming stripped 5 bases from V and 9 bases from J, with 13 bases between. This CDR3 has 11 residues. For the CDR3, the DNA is TGTGCCTGGGGGGCGGGGATACGCTACACCTTC. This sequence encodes CAWGAGIRYTF.

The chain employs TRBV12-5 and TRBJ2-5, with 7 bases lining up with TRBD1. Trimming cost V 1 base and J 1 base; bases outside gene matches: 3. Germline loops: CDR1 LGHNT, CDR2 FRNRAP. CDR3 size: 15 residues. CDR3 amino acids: CASGLGQGPQETQYF. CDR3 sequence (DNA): TGTGCTAGTGGTTTGGGACAGGGTCCCCAAGAGACCCAGTACTTC.

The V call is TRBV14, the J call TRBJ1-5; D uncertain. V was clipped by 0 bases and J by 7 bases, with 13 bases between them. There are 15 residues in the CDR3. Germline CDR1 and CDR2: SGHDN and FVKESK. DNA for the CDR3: TGTGCCAGCAGCCAAGATTTCGGGTGTCGGCAGCCCCAGCATTTT. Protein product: CASSQDFGCRQPQHF. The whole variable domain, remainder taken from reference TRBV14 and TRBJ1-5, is EAGVTQFPSHSVIEKGQTVTLRCDPISGHDNLYWYRRVMGKEIKFLLHFVKESKQDESGMPNNRFLAERTGGTYSTLKVQPAELEDSGVYFCASSQDFGCRQPQHFGDGTRLSIL.

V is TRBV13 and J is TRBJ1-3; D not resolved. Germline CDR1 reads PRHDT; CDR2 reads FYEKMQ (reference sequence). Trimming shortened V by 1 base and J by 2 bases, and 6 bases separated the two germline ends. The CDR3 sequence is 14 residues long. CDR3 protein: CASSLAETGNTIYF. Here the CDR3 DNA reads TGTGCCAGCAGCTTAGCAGAAACTGGAAACACCATATATTTT.